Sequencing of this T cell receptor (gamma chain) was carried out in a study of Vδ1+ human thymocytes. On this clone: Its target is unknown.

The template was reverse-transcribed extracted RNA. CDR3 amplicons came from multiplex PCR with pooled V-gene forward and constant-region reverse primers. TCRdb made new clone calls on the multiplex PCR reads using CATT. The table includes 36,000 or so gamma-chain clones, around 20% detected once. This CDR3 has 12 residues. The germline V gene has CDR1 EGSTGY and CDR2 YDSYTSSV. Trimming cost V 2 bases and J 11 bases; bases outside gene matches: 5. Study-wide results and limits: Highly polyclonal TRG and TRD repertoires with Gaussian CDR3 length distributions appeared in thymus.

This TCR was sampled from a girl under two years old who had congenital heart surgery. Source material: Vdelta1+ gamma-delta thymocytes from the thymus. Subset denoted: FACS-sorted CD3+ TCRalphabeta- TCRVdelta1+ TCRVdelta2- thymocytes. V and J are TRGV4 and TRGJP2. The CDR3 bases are TGTGCCACCTGGGATGAAGGCTGGATCAAGACGTTT. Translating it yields CATWDEGWIKTF.